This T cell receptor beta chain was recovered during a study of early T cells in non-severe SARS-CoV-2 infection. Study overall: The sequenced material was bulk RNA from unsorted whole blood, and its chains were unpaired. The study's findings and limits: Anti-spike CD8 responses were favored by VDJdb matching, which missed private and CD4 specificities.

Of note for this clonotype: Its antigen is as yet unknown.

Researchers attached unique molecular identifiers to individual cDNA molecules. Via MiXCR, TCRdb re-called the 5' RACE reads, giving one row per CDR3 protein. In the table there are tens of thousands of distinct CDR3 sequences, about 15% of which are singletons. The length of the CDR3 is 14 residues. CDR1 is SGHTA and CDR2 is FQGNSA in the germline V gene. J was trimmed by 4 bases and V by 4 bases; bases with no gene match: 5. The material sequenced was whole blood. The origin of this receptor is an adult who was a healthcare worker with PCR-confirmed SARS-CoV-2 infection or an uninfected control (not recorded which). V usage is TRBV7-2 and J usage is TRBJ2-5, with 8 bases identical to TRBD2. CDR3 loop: CASSSTAGVETQYF. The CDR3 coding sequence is TGTGCCAGCAGCTCCACAGCGGGAGTAGAGACCCAGTACTTC. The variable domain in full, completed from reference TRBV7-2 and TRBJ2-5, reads GAGVSQSPSNKVTEKGKDVELRCDPISGHTALYWYRQSLGQGLEFLIYFQGNSAPDKSGLPSDRFSAERTGGSVSTLTIQRTQQEDSAVYLCASSSTAGVETQYFGPGTRLLVL.